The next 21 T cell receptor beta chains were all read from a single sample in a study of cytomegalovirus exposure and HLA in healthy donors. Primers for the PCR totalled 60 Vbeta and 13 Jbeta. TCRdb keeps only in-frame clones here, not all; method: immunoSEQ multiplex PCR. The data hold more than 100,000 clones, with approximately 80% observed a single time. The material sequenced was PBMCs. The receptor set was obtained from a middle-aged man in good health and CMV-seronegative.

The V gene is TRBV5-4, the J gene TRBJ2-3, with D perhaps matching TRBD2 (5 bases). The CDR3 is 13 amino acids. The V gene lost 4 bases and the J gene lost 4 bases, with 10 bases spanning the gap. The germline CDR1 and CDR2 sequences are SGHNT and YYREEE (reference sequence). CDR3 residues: CASSLRGPDTQYF. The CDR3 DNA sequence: TGTGCCAGCAGCCTCAGAGGGCCAGATACGCAGTATTTT.

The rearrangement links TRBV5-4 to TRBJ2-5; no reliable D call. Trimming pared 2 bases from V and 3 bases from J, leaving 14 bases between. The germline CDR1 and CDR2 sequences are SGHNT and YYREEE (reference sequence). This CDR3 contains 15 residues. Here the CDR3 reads CASSFDQYREETQYF. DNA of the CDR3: TGTGCCAGCAGCTTTGATCAGTATCGGGAAGAGACCCAGTACTTC.

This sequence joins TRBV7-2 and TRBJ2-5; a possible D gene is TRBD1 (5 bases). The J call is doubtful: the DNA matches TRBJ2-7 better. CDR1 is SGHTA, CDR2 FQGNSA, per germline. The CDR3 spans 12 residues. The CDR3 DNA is TGTGCCAGCAGCTTTGGGGCGCCCGAGCAGTACTTC. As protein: CASSFGAPEQYF.

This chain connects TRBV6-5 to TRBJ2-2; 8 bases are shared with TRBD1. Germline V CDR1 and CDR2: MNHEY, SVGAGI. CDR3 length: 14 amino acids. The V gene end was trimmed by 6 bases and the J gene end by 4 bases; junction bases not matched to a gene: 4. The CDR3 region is CASRTGDSTGELFF. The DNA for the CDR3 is TGTGCCAGCAGGACAGGGGACTCCACCGGGGAGCTGTTTTTT.

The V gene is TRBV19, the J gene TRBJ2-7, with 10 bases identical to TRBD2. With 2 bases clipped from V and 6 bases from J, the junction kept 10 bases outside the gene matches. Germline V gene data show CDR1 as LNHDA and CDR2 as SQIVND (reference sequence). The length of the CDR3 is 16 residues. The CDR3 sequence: CASSILAGESPPEQYF. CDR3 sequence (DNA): TGTGCCAGTAGTATACTAGCGGGAGAGTCCCCTCCCGAGCAGTACTTC.

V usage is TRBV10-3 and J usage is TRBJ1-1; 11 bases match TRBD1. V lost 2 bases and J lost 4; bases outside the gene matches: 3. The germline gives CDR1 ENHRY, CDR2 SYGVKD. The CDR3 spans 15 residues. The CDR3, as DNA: TGTGCCATCAGTGAGGGGGACAGGGGGAGCACTGAAGCTTTCTTT. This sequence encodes CAISEGDRGSTEAFF.

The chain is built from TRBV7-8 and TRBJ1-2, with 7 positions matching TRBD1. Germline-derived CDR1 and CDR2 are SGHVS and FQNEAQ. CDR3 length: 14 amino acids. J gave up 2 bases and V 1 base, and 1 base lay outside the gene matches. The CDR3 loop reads CASSLGDRNYGYTF. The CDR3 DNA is TGTGCCAGCAGCTTAGGGGACAGAAACTATGGCTACACCTTC.

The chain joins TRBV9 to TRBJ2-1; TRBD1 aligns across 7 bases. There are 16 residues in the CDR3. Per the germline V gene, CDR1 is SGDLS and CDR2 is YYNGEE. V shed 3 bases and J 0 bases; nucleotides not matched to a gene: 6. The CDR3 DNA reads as TGTGCCAGCAGCGGCCTACAGGGGAGCTCCTACAATGAGCAGTTCTTC. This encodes CASSGLQGSSYNEQFF.

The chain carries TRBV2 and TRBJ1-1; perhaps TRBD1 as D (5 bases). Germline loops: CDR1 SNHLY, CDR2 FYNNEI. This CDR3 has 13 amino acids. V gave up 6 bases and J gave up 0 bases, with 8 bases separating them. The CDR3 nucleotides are TGTGCCAGCAGCGTGACAGTGAACACTGAAGCTTTCTTT. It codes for CASSVTVNTEAFF.

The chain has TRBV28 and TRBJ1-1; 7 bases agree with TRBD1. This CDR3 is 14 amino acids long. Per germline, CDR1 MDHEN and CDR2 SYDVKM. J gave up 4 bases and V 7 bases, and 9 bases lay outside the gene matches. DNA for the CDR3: TGTGCCAGCACTCACAGGGGAGTGGTCACTGAAGCTTTCTTT. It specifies CASTHRGVVTEAFF.

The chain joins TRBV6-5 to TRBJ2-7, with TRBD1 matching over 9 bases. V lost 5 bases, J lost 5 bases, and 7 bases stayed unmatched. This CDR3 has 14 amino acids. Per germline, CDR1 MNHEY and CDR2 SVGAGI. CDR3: CASSRGQGSNEQYF. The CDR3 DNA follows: TGTGCCAGCAGTCGCGGACAGGGGTCTAACGAGCAGTACTTC.

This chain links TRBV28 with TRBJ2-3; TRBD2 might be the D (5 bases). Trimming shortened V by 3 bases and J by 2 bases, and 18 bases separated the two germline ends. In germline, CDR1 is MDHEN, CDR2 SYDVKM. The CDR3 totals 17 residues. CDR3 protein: CASSFPPTITSTDTQYF. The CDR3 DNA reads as TGTGCCAGCAGTTTTCCCCCGACTATTACCTCCACAGATACGCAGTATTTT.

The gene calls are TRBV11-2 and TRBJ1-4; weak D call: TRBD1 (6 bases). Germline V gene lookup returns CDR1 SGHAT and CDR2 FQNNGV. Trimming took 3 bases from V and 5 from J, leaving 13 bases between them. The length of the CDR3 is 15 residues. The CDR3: CASSFRGQLNEKLFF. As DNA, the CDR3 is TGTGCCAGCAGCTTCCGTGGACAGCTAAATGAAAAACTGTTTTTT.

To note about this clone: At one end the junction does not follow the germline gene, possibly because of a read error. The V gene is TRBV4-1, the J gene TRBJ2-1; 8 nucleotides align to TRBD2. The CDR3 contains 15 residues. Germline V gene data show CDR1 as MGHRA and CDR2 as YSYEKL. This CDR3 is CPSSHRAGVNNEQFF. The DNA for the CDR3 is TGCCCCAGCAGCCACCGAGCGGGGGTGAACAATGAGCAGTTCTTC.

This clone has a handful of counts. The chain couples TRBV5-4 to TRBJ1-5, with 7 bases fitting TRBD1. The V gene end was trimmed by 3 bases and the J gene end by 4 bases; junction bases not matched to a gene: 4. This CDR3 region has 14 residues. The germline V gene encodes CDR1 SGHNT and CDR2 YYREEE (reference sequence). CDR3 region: CASSSGGGNQPQHF. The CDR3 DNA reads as TGTGCCAGCAGCTCAGGGGGAGGTAATCAGCCCCAGCATTTT.

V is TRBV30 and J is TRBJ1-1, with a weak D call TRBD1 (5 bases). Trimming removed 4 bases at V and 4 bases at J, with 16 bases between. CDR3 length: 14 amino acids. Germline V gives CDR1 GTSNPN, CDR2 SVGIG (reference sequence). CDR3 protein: CAWTYGTAGTEAFF. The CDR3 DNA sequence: TGTGCCTGGACGTATGGGACTGCGGGCACTGAAGCTTTCTTT.

The CDR3 protein is CASSGNRGKYEQYF. The CDR3 DNA is TGTGCCAGCAGTGGAAACAGGGGGAAATACGAGCAGTACTTC. V usage is TRBV28 and J usage is TRBJ2-7; TRBD1 agrees at 8 bases. From germline, CDR1 is MDHEN and CDR2 SYDVKM. The V and J ends lost 5 bases and 4 bases, in that order; junction bases with no gene match: 7. This CDR3 region has 14 residues.

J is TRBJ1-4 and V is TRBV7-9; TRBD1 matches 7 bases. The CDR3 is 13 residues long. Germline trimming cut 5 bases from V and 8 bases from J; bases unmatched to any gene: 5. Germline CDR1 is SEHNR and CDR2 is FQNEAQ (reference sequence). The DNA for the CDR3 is TGTGCCAGCAGCCCCGAACAGGGGGAAAAACTGTTTTTT. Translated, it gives CASSPEQGEKLFF.

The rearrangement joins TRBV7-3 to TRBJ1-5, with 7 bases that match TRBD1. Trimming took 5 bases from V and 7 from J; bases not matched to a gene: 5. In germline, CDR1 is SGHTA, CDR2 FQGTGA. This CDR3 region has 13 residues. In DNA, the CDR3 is TGTGCCAGCAGCCCGACAGGGAGACAGCCCCAGCATTTT. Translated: CASSPTGRQPQHF.

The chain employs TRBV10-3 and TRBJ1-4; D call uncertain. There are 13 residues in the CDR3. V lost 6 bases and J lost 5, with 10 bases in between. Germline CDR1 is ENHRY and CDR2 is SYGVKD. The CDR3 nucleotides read TGTGCCATCAGCCGGGTGGTAAATGAAAAACTGTTTTTT. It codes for CAISRVVNEKLFF.

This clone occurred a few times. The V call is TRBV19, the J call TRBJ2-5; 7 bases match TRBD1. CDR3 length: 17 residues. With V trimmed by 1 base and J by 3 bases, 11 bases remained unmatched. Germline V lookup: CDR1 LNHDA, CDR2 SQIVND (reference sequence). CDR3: CASSIGLIRDRKETQYF. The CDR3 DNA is TGTGCCAGTAGTATAGGGCTTATACGGGACAGAAAAGAGACCCAGTACTTC.